What follows are 14 T cell receptor beta chains derived from one specimen sequenced in a study of shared clonotypes between healthy human individuals. Using immunoSEQ multiplex PCR, the repertoire was profiled, and TCRdb retains in-frame clones only, with some absent. The sample lists 2 million to 2.5 million clones; over 85% were seen once. Sequenced sample: naive CD4+ T cells from PBMCs. Subset specified: CD45RA+ positively selected. The receptors here all came from a man between 18 and 29 years old in good health. Some clones in this sample may be carry-over from other donors' samples.

The J gene is TRBJ1-5, the V gene TRBV19; the D is unclear. CDR1 and CDR2 from the germline V gene are LNHDA and SQIVND (reference sequence). The V end lost 3 bases, the J end lost 4 bases, and 16 bases lay between the germline ends. This CDR3 is 16 amino acids long. The chain's CDR3 is CASSISAMRANQPQHF. The CDR3, as DNA: TGTGCCAGTAGTATCTCTGCCATGCGGGCTAATCAGCCCCAGCATTTT.

The chain has TRBV9 and TRBJ2-2, with 12 bases identical to TRBD1. Germline V gene sequence: CDR1 SGDLS, CDR2 YYNGEE. The V segment lost 2 bases and the J segment 7 bases; nucleotides outside the gene matches: 6. The CDR3 spans 16 residues. CDR3 in amino acids: CASSVPGTGGIGELFF. DNA for the CDR3: TGTGCCAGCAGCGTCCCCGGGACAGGGGGCATCGGGGAGCTGTTTTTT.

A remark on this clone: This may be a read error, as it is one base from a much larger clone. This chain joins TRBV25-1 and TRBJ2-5; no firm D call. The J call may be incorrect, as the DNA end agrees better with TRBJ2-7. This CDR3 is built from 10 residues. Germline assignment: CDR1 MGHDK and CDR2 SYGVNS. The DNA of the CDR3 is TGTGCCAGCAGTGAATACGAGCAGTACTTC. This gives the protein CASSEYEQYF.

The genes are TRBV28 and TRBJ1-1; D perhaps matches TRBD1 (6 bases). Per the germline V gene, CDR1 is MDHEN and CDR2 is SYDVKM. The length of the CDR3 is 14 residues. The V end was cut by 6 bases, the J end by 6 bases, with 17 bases between. CDR3 protein: CASRPQGRSAEAFF. The CDR3 region has the DNA TGTGCCAGCAGGCCACAGGGACGGAGTGCTGAAGCTTTCTTT.

This clone was detected once. The chain links TRBV7-6 to TRBJ1-3; D uncertain. The V and J ends lost 0 bases and 3 bases respectively, with 6 bases between them. Germline CDR1 and CDR2: SGHVS and FNYEAQ. The CDR3 runs 14 residues. The CDR3 bases are TGTGCCAGCAGCTTAGCCGACCTTGGAAACACCATATATTTT. This codes for CASSLADLGNTIYF.

V gene TRBV4-2 combines with J gene TRBJ2-2, with D tentatively TRBD2 (7 bases). This CDR3 is 18 amino acids long. V gave up 0 bases and J gave up 0 bases, with 14 bases separating them. The germline gives CDR1 LGHNA, CDR2 YNFKEQ. The CDR3 here is CASSQEGGLAANTGELFF. Written as DNA, the CDR3 is TGTGCCAGCAGCCAAGAAGGGGGTCTAGCGGCGAACACCGGGGAGCTGTTTTTT.

The V and J genes are TRBV9 and TRBJ2-7, with TRBD2 identical over 9 bases. Trimming cost V 2 bases and J 8 bases; bases outside gene matches: 8. The CDR3 is made up of 14 amino acids. The V gene's germline CDR1 is SGDLS and CDR2 YYNGEE. CDR3 in amino acids: CASSVLAGFEQQYF. CDR3 DNA: TGTGCCAGCAGCGTCCTAGCGGGATTTGAACAGCAGTACTTC.

To note about this clone: In the same sample, other DNA sequences code for this CDR3. This chain links TRBV9 with TRBJ2-3; maybe TRBD2 (5 bases). V lost 0 bases and J lost 2, with 13 bases in between. Germline V gene data show CDR1 as SGDLS and CDR2 as YYNGEE. This CDR3 has 16 residues. The CDR3 here is CASSVGGLADTDTQYF. CDR3 nucleotides: TGTGCCAGCAGCGTAGGCGGCCTAGCTGACACAGATACGCAGTATTTT.

This chain joins TRBV14 and TRBJ2-7; D remains ambiguous. Trimming removed 0 bases at V and 4 bases at J, with 10 bases between. The germline V gene has CDR1 SGHDN and CDR2 FVKESK. This CDR3 is built from 14 residues. CDR3 sequence (DNA): TGTGCCAGCAGCCAAGACACTGACGCATACGAGCAGTACTTC. The encoded protein is CASSQDTDAYEQYF.

The rearrangement joins TRBV28 to TRBJ2-7; 8 bases line up with TRBD2. The germline CDR1 and CDR2 sequences are MDHEN and SYDVKM. The CDR3 length is 15 residues. Germline trimming cut 5 bases from V and 0 bases from J; bases unmatched to any gene: 6. The DNA for the CDR3 is TGTGCCAGCAGTGGAGCGGGAGCGAGCTCCTACGAGCAGTACTTC. Amino acids: CASSGAGASSYEQYF.

This sequence joins TRBV4-1 and TRBJ2-4; 8 bases agree with TRBD1. Germline trimming cut 0 bases from V and 0 bases from J; bases unmatched to any gene: 10. The germline V gene has CDR1 MGHRA and CDR2 YSYEKL. The CDR3 has 19 amino acids. The CDR3 nucleotides are TGCGCCAGCAGCCAAGATTATCGACAGGGGAAACTAGCCAAAAACATTCAGTACTTC. Encoded protein: CASSQDYRQGKLAKNIQYF.

This chain connects TRBV6-6 to TRBJ1-2; D ambiguous. Trimming left V 6 bases short and J 7 bases short, with 21 bases between. The CDR3 spans 15 residues. Looked up from germline, CDR1 is MNHNY and CDR2 is SVGAGI (reference sequence). This chain's CDR3 is CASREHQPTRFGYTF. CDR3 sequence (DNA): TGTGCCAGCAGGGAACATCAACCAACTAGGTTTGGCTACACCTTC.

The rearrangement links TRBV11-2 to TRBJ2-3; a weak D match, TRBD2 (5 bases). CDR1 is SGHAT, CDR2 FQNNGV, per germline. The CDR3 consists of 15 residues. V shed 5 bases and J shed 1 base, with 13 bases lying between them. The DNA for the CDR3 is TGTGCCAGCAGCGTTCTAGGGCGGGGCACAGATACGCAGTATTTT. Residues: CASSVLGRGTDTQYF.

The chain carries TRBV11-2 and TRBJ1-1, with D uncertain. Trimming stripped 8 bases from V and 3 bases from J, with 13 bases between. This CDR3 spans 13 amino acids. The germline CDR1 and CDR2 sequences are SGHAT and FQNNGV. CDR3 in amino acids: CASGRFRHTEAFF. In DNA form, the CDR3 reads TGTGCCAGCGGCCGGTTTAGGCACACTGAAGCTTTCTTT. The whole variable domain, filled in from reference TRBV11-2 and TRBJ1-1, reads EAGVAQSPRYKIIEKRQSVAFWCNPISGHATLYWYQQILGQGPKLLIQFQNNGVVDDSQLPKDRFSAERLKGVDSTLKIQPAKLEDSAVYLCASGRFRHTEAFFGQGTRLTVV.